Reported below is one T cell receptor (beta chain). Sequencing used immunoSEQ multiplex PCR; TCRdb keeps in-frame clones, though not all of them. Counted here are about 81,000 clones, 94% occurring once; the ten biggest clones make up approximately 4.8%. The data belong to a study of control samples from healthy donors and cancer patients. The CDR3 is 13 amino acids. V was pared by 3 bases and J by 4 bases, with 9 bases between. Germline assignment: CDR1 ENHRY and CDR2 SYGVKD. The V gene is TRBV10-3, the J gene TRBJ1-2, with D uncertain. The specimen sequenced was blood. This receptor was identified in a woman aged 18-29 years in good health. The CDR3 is CAISEEASYGYTF. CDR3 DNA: TGTGCCATCAGTGAAGAAGCTAGCTATGGCTACACCTTC.